This TCR beta chain emerged from a study of radiotherapy plus CTLA-4 blockade in lung cancer. General observations from the study: Blood-borne expansion of tumor-derived TCR clones followed radiotherapy plus ipilimumab.

In regard to this clone: Its antigen is not identified.

Libraries were prepared by immunoSEQ multiplex PCR; TCRdb keeps only in-frame clonotypes and omits some of them. Among roughly 50,000 clones listed, approximately 91% were seen once. The CDR3 has 15 residues. Per germline, CDR1 GTSNPN and CDR2 SVGIG (reference sequence). V was pared by 3 bases and J by 7 bases, with 21 bases between. The gene calls are TRBV30 and TRBJ1-2; D is ambiguous. This TCR was sampled from a human donor with non-small cell lung cancer whose response to radiotherapy plus ipilimumab could not be evaluated. Sequenced here: peripheral blood, sampled from a patient treated with radiotherapy plus ipilimumab. CDR3 sequence: CAWSRREEVFGGYTF. In nucleotides, the CDR3 is TGTGCCTGGAGCCGCCGGGAGGAAGTTTTCGGTGGCTACACCTTC. Variable domain in full (rest from reference TRBV30 and TRBJ1-2): SQTIHQWPATLVQPVGSPLSLECTVEGTSNPNLYWYRQAAGRGLQLLFYSVGIGQISSEVPQNLSASRPQDRQFILSSKKLLLSDSGFYLCAWSRREEVFGGYTFGSGTRLTVV.